This TCR beta chain stems from a study of cytomegalovirus exposure and HLA in healthy donors. Looking at the study overall: In an early release, HLA-typed donors contributed roughly 85 million unique TCR sequences. Findings and limits, study-wide: Cytomegalovirus-associated status was assigned to 150 or so TCR beta chains. A later analysis found common viral pathogens apparently linked to several of the most significant clusters.

This CDR3 is 16 amino acids long. Germline V gene data show CDR1 as SGHVS and CDR2 as FQNEAQ. Unmatched junction bases numbered 8, after V lost 6 bases and J lost 0 bases. To note about this clone: Its antigen is currently unknown.

In the PCR, 60 Vbeta and 13 Jbeta primers were used. Here immunoSEQ multiplex PCR was the method, and the copy in TCRdb shows in-frame clones only, minus some. The sample consists of roughly 200,000 clones, more than 60% of them appearing once. Input material: PBMCs. This receptor was identified in a woman aged 55-69 years in good health and CMV-seropositive. V is TRBV7-8 and J is TRBJ2-4, with TRBD2 matching 7 bases. CDR3: CASSSFGGGAKNIQYF. The CDR3 nucleotides are TGTGCCAGCAGTTCTTTCGGCGGGGGAGCCAAAAACATTCAGTACTTC.